The clone carrying this T cell receptor beta chain was recorded at least ten times. Its cognate antigen is unknown. Preparing the TCRbeta library involved the use of unique molecular identifiers. TCRdb independently ran MiXCR on the PCR reads; one entry per CDR3 protein. The table records 97,000 or so distinct CDR3 sequences, approximately 8% of them present only once. These data are taken from a study of T-cell reconstitution after alpha-beta-depleted transplantation in children. The CDR3 is 18 residues long. Germline V lookup: CDR1 LGHNA, CDR2 YNFKEQ. Deletions cut 3 bases from V and 0 bases from J, with 15 bases between. Study observations and caveats: Several patients had high TCRbeta diversity at day 60; it came from surviving recipient T cells and thymic progenitors. Newly generated T cells supplied most T-cell counts and diversity one year post-transplant. Two months or so post-transplant, alpha-beta T cells reportedly derived from several hundred expanded graft clones.

Sample: PBMCs, taken before TCRalphabeta/CD19-depleted stem cell transplant. The clonotype was recovered from a boy aged 2 to 10 with acute lymphoblastic leukemia, due to receive a stem cell transplant. The chain has TRBV4-2 and TRBJ2-6, with D unclear. The CDR3 sequence: CASSQHQESTSGANVLTF. Here the CDR3 DNA reads TGTGCCAGCAGCCAGCACCAGGAGTCCACCTCTGGGGCCAACGTCCTGACTTTC.